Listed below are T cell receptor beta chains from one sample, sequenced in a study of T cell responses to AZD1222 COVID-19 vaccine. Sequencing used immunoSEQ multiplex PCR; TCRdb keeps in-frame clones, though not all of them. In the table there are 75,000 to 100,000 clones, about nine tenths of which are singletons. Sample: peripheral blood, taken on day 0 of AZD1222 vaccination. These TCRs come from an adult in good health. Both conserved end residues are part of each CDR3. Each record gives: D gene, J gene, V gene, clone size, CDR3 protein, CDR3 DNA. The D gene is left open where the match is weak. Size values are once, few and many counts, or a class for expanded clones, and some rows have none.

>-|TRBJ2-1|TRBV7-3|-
CASSSITDGHNEQFF
TGTGCCAGCAGCTCAATCACTGATGGCCACAATGAGCAGTTCTTC
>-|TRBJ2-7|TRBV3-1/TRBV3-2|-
CASSPYRGLASYEQYF
TGTGCCAGCAGCCCGTACCGTGGGCTCGCCTCCTACGAGCAGTACTTC
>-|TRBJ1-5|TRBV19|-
CASSSSTTPLGQPQHF
TGTGCCAGTAGTTCTTCCACGACCCCACTGGGTCAGCCCCAGCATTTT
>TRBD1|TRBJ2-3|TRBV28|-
CASSSYRDSSTDTQYF
TGTGCCAGCAGTAGTTACCGGGACAGTAGCACAGATACGCAGTATTTT
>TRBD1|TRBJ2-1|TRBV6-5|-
CASRLGQGGDEQFF
TGTGCCAGCAGACTGGGACAGGGGGGTGATGAGCAGTTCTTC
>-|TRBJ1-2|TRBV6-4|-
CASSGGAGYTF
TGTGCCAGCAGCGGGGGCGCTGGCTACACCTTC
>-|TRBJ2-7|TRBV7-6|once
CASSLSYEQYF
TGTGCCAGCAGCCTATCCTACGAGCAGTACTTC
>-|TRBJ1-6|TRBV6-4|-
CASSDVEGSPLHF
TGTGCCAGCAGTGACGTGGAGGGATCACCCCTCCACTTT
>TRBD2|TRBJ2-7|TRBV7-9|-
CASSPGLAGGQYEQYF
TGTGCCAGCAGCCCGGGACTAGCGGGAGGGCAGTACGAGCAGTACTTC
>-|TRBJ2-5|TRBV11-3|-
CASSTGFRETQYF
TGTGCCAGCAGCACAGGATTTCGGGAGACCCAGTACTTC
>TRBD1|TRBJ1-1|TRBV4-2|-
CASSQEFGQGGTEAFF
TGTGCCAGCAGCCAAGAGTTTGGGCAGGGGGGCACTGAAGCTTTCTTT
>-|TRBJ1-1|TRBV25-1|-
CAASDGVRAFF
TGTGCTGCCAGCGACGGGGTAAGAGCTTTCTTT
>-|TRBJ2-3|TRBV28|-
CASSTPLSTDTQYF
TGTGCCAGCAGCACCCCTCTTAGCACAGATACGCAGTATTTT
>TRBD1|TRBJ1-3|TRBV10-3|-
CAISRDRSSGNTIYF
TGTGCCATCAGTAGGGACAGGTCTTCTGGAAACACCATATATTTT
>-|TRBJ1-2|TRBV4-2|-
CASSPTSGKANYGYTF
TGTGCCAGCAGCCCCACCAGCGGGAAAGCTAACTATGGCTACACCTTC
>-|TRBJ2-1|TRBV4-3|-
CASSQILASYNEQFF
TGCGCCAGCAGCCAAATCCTAGCTTCCTACAATGAGCAGTTCTTC
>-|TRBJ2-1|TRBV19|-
CASSTLYNEQFF
TGTGCCAGTAGTACCCTATACAATGAGCAGTTCTTC
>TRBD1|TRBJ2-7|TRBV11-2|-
CASSIGQGRGEQYF
TGTGCCAGCAGCATAGGACAGGGCCGTGGCGAGCAGTACTTC
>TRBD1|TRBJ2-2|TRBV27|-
CASSRGQGAPGELFF
TGTGCCAGCAGTCGGGGACAGGGGGCCCCCGGGGAGCTGTTTTTT
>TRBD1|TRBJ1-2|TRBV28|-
CASSRTGIPYPNYGYTF
TGTGCCAGCAGCCGGACAGGGATTCCCTATCCTAACTATGGCTACACCTTC
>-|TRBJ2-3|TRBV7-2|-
CASSLVGEDTQYF
TGTGCCAGCAGCTTAGTGGGGGAAGATACGCAGTATTTT
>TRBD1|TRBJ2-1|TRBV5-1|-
CASSLRGGTGRHEQFF
TGCGCCAGCAGCTTGCGGGGAGGGACAGGGAGACATGAGCAGTTCTTC
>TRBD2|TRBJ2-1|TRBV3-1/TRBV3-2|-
CASSQPDSGRRNEQFF
TGTGCCAGCAGCCAACCCGATAGCGGGAGGAGAAATGAGCAGTTCTTC
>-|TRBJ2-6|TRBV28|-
CATLGDRAGQGANVLTF
TGTGCCACGCTGGGGGATAGGGCAGGGCAAGGGGCCAACGTCCTGACTTTC
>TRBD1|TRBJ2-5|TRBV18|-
CASSPGTEETQYF
TGTGCCAGCTCACCTGGGACAGAGGAGACCCAGTACTTC
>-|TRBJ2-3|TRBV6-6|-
CASQRGSTDTQYF
TGTGCCAGCCAACGGGGTAGCACAGATACGCAGTATTTT
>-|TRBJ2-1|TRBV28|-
CASSLSTGGLNRNEQFF
TGTGCCAGCAGTTTATCCACCGGAGGTCTCAACAGGAATGAGCAGTTCTTC
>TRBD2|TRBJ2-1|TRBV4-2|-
CASSLRPSGSDEQFF
TGTGCCAGCAGCCTACGGCCTAGCGGGAGTGATGAGCAGTTCTTC
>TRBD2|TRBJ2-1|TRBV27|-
CASSSSPGLATNNEQFF
TGTGCCAGCAGTTCCTCTCCGGGACTAGCAACTAACAATGAGCAGTTCTTC
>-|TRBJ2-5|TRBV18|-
CASSPPFGQETQYF
TGTGCCAGCTCACCCCCGTTTGGGCAAGAGACCCAGTACTTC
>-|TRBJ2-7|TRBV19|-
CASSMAGARQTLREQYF
TGTGCCAGTAGTATGGCCGGTGCCCGACAAACCCTTCGGGAGCAGTACTTC
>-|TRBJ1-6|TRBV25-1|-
CASSEHGTGSPLHF
TGTGCCAGCAGTGAACACGGAACGGGGTCACCCCTCCACTTT
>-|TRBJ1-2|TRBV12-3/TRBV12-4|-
CASSARPGGYTF
TGTGCCAGCAGTGCCCGACCTGGTGGCTACACCTTC
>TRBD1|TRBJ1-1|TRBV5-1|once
CASSRDGEGANTEAFF
TGCGCCAGCAGCCGGGATGGGGAGGGGGCGAACACTGAAGCTTTCTTT
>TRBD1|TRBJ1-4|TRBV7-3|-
CASSCRDRKDEKLFF
TGTGCCAGCAGCTGTAGGGACAGAAAAGATGAAAAACTGTTTTTT
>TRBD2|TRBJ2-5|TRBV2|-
CASSRTSGDGETQYF
TGTGCCAGCAGCCGGACTAGCGGGGATGGGGAGACCCAGTACTTC
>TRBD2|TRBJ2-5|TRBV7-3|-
CASSPGGQETQYF
TGTGCCAGCAGCCCGGGAGGGCAAGAGACCCAGTACTTC
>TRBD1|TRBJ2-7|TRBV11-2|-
CASSTLTGGLDEQYF
TGTGCCAGCAGCACCCTGACAGGGGGCTTGGACGAGCAGTACTTC
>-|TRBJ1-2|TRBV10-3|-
CAISERTNYGYTF
TGTGCCATCAGTGAGAGGACTAACTATGGCTACACCTTC
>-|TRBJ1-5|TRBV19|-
CASSIDRAGGNQPQHF
TGTGCCAGTAGTATAGATCGGGCAGGGGGCAATCAGCCCCAGCATTTT
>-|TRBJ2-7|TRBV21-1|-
CASRTSSHEQYF
TGTGCCAGCAGGACCTCGAGCCACGAGCAGTACTTC
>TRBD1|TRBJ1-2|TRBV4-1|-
CASSLTTGANYGYTF
TGCGCCAGCAGCCTTACTACAGGGGCGAACTATGGCTACACCTTC
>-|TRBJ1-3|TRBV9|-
CASSTQTGLVSGNTIYF
TGTGCCAGCAGCACTCAGACGGGACTGGTCTCTGGAAACACCATATATTTT
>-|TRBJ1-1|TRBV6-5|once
CASSYLAEAFF
TGTGCCAGCAGTTATCTAGCTGAAGCTTTCTTT
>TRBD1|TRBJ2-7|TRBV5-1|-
CASSLGQGGYEQYF
TGCGCCAGCAGCTTGGGACAGGGGGGCTACGAGCAGTACTTC
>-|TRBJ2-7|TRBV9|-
CASSPHESSINEQYF
TGTGCCAGCAGCCCCCACGAGTCCAGCATAAACGAGCAGTACTTC
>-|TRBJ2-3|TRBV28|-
CASSLTDTQYF
TGTGCCAGCAGTTTAACAGATACGCAGTATTTT
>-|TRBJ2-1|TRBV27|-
CASSPWDQLGQFF
TGTGCCAGCAGTCCGTGGGACCAGCTCGGGCAGTTCTTC
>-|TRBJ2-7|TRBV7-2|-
CASSSEALSYEQYF
TGTGCCAGCAGCTCGGAGGCCCTCTCCTACGAGCAGTACTTC
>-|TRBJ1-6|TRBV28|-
CASSPSDPRGIYF
TGTGCCAGCAGTCCCTCTGATCCCCGGGGTATCTACTTT